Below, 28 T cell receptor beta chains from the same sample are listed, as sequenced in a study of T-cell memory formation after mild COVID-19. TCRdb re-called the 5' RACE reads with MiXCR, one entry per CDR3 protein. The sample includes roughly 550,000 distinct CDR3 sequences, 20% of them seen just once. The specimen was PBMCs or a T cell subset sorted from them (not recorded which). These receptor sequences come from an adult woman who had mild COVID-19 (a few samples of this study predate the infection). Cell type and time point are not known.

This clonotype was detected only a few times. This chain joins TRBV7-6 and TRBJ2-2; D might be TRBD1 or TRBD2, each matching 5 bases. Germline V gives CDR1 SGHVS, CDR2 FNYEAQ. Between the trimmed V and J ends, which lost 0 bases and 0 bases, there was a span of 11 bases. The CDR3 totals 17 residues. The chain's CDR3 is CASSLAGTAANTGELFF. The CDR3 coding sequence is TGTGCCAGCAGCTTAGCGGGGACCGCGGCGAACACCGGGGAGCTGTTTTTT.

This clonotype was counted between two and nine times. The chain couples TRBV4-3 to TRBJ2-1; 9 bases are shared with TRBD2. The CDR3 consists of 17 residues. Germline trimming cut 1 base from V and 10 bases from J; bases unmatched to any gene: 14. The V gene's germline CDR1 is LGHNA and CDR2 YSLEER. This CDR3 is CASSQALASGNRWEQFF. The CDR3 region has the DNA TGCGCCAGCAGCCAAGCCCTGGCTAGCGGGAATAGATGGGAGCAGTTCTTC.

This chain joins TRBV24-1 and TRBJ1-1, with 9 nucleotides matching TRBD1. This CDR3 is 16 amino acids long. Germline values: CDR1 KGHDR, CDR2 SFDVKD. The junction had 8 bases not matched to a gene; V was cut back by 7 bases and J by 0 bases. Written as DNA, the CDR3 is TGTGCCACCAGCCCGAACAGGGGGCAGATGAACACTGAAGCTTTCTTT. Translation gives CATSPNRGQMNTEAFF.

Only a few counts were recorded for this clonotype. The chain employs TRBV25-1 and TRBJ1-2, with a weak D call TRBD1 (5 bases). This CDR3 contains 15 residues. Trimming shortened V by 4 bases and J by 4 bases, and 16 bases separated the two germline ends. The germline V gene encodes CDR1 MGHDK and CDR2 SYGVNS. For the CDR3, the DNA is TGTGCCAGCAGTGGTACAGAGCGAACAGGCTATGGCTACACCTTC. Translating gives CASSGTERTGYGYTF.

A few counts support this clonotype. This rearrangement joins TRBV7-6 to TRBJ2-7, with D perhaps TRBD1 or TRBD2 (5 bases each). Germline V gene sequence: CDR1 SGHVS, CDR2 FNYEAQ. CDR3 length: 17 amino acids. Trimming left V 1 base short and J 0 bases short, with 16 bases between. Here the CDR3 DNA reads TGTGCCAGCAGCTTAGTGAACCGGGACCTATGCTCCTACGAGCAGTACTTC. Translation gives CASSLVNRDLCSYEQYF.

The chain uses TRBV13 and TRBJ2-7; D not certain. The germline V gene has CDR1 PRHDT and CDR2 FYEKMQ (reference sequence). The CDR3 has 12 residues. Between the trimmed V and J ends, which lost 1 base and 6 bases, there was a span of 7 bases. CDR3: CASSLVEPEQYF. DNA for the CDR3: TGTGCCAGCAGCTTAGTAGAACCCGAGCAGTACTTC. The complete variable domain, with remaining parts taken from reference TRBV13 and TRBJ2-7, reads AAGVIQSPRHLIKEKRETATLKCYPIPRHDTVYWYQQGPGQDPQFLISFYEKMQSDKGSIPDRFSAQQFSDYHSELNMSSLELGDSALYFCASSLVEPEQYFGPGTRLTVT.

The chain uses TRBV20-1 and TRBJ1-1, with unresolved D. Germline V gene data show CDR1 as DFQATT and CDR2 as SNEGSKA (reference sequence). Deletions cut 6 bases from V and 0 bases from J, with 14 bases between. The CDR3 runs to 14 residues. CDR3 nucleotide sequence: TGCAGTGCGAGCTCCCCCATCGTGAACACTGAAGCTTTCTTT. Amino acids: CSASSPIVNTEAFF.

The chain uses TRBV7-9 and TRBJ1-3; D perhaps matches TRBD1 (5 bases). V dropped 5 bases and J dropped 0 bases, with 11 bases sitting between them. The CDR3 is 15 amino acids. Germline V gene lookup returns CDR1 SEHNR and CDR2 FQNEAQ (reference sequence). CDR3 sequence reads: CASSPSTASGNTIYF. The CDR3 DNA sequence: TGTGCCAGCAGCCCATCGACAGCCTCTGGAAACACCATATATTTT.

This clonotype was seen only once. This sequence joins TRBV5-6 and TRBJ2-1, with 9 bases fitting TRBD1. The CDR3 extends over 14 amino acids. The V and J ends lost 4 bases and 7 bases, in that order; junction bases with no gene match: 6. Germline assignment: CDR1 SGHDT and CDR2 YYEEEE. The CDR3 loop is CASSTGQGRNEQFF. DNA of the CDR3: TGTGCCAGCAGCACAGGACAGGGGAGGAATGAGCAGTTCTTC.

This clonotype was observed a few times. For the CDR3, the DNA is TGTGCCAGCTCATCCGAAATTAAAGATACGCAGTATTTT. Translated, it gives CASSSEIKDTQYF. V gene TRBV18 combines with J gene TRBJ2-3, with unresolved D. The CDR3 is made up of 13 amino acids. Trimming left V 5 bases short and J 5 bases short, with 11 bases between. Germline loops: CDR1 KGHSH, CDR2 LQKENI.

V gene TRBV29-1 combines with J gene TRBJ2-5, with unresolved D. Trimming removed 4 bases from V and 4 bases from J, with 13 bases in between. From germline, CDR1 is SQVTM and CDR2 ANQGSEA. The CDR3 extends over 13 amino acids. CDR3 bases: TGCAGCGTTGGGGGTGTGGTATCAGAGACCCAGTACTTC. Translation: CSVGGVVSETQYF.

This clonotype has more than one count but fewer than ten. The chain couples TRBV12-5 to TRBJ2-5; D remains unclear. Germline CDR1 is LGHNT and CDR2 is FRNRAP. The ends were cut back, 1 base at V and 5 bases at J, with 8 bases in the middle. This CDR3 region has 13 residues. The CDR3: CASGLGFAETQYF. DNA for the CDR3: TGTGCTAGTGGTTTGGGTTTCGCGGAGACCCAGTACTTC.

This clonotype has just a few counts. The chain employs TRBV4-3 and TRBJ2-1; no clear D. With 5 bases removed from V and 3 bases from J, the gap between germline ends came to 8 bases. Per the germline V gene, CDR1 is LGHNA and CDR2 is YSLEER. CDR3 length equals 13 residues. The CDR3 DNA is TGCGCCAGCAGCGAAAGGGTCTACAATGAGCAGTTCTTC. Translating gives CASSERVYNEQFF.

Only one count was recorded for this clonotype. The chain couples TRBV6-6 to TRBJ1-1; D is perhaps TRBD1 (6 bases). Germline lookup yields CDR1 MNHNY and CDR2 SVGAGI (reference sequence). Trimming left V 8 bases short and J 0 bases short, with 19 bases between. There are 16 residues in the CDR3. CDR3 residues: CASLWSAGQLNTEAFF. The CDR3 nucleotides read TGTGCCAGCTTGTGGTCTGCGGGACAACTGAACACTGAAGCTTTCTTT.

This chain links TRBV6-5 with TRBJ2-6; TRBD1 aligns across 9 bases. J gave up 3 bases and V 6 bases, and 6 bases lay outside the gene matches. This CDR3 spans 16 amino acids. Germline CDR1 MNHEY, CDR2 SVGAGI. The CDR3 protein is CASSLTGGGGANVLTF. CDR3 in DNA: TGTGCCAGCAGCCTCACAGGGGGCGGTGGGGCCAACGTCCTGACTTTC.

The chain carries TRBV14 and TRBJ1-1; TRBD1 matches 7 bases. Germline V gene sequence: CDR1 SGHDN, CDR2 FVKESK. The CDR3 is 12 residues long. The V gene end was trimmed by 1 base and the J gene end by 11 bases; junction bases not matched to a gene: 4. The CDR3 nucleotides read TGTGCCAGCAGCCAAGTTACAGGGGCGGCTTTCTTT. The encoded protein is CASSQVTGAAFF. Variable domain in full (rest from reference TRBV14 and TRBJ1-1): EAGVTQFPSHSVIEKGQTVTLRCDPISGHDNLYWYRRVMGKEIKFLLHFVKESKQDESGMPNNRFLAERTGGTYSTLKVQPAELEDSGVYFCASSQVTGAAFFGQGTRLTVV.

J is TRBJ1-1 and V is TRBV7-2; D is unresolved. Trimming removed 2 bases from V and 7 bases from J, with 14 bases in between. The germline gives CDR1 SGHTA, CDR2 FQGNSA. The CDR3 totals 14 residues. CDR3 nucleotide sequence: TGTGCCAGCAGCTTATTTCAGTCGGGCAGTGAAGCTTTCTTT. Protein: CASSLFQSGSEAFF.

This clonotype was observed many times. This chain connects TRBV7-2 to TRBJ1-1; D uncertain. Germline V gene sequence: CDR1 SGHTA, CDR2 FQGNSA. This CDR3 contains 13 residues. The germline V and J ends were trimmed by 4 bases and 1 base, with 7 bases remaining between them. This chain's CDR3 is CASSSQRNTEAFF. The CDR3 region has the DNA TGTGCCAGCAGCTCACAGCGGAACACTGAAGCTTTCTTT.

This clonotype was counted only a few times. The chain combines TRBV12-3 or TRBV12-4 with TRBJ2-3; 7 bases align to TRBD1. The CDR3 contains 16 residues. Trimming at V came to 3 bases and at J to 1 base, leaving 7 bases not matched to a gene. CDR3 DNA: TGTGCCAGCAGTTTTGCGGCAGGGGGACGCACAGATACGCAGTATTTT. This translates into CASSFAAGGRTDTQYF.

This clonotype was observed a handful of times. CDR3 coding DNA: TGTGCCAGCAGTTACTCGTTCAGAGACTACAATGAGCAGTTCTTC. Translated: CASSYSFRDYNEQFF. The chain links TRBV6-5 to TRBJ2-1; D not certain. V shed 0 bases and J shed 3 bases, with 9 bases lying between them. Germline CDR1 and CDR2: MNHEY and SVGAGI. The CDR3 has 15 residues.

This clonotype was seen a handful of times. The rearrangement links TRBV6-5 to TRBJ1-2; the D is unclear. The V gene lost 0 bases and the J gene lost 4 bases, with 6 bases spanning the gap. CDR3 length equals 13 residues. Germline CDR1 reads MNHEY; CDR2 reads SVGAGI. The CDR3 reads CASSYSISYGYTF. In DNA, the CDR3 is TGTGCCAGCAGTTACTCGATCTCCTATGGCTACACCTTC.

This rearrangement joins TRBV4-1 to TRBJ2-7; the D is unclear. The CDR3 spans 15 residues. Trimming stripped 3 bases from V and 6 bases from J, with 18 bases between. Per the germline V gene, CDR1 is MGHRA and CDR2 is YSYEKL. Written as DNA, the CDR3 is TGCGCCAGCAGCCATTTACCGAGCTCGGCCGCCGAGCAGTACTTC. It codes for CASSHLPSSAAEQYF.

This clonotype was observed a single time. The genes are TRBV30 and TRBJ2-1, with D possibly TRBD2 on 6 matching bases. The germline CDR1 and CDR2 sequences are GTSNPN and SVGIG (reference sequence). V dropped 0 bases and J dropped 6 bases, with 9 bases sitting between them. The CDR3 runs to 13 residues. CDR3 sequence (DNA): TGTGCCTGGAGTGTACTGGGGGGCAATGAGCAGTTCTTC. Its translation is CAWSVLGGNEQFF.

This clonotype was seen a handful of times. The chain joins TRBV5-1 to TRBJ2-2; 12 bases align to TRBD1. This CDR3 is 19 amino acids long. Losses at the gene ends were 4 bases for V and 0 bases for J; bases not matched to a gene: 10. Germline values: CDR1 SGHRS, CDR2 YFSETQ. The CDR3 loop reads CASSVAGTGGLANTGELFF. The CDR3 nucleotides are TGCGCCAGCAGCGTAGCCGGGACAGGGGGCCTCGCGAACACCGGGGAGCTGTTTTTT.

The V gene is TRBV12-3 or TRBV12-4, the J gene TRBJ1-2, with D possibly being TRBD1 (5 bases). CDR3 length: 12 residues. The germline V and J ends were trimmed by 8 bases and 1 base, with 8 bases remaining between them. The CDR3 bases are TGTGCCAGCGAGGGGTTTAACTATGGCTACACCTTC. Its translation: CASEGFNYGYTF.

The CDR3 sequence: CASSPGPGSYNEQFF. CDR3 in DNA: TGTGCCAGCTCACCAGGCCCGGGAAGCTACAATGAGCAGTTCTTC. J is TRBJ2-1 and V is TRBV18; a possible D gene is TRBD2 (5 bases). The V gene's germline CDR1 is KGHSH and CDR2 LQKENI. CDR3 length: 15 amino acids. V was shortened by 2 bases and J by 3 bases, with 11 bases between the two germline ends.

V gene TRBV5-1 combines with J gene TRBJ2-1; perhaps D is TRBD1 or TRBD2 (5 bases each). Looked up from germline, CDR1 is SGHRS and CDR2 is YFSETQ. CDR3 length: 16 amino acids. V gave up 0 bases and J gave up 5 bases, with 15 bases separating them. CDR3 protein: CASSLDGESGHNEQFF. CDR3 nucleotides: TGCGCCAGCAGCTTGGATGGGGAGTCGGGACACAATGAGCAGTTCTTC.

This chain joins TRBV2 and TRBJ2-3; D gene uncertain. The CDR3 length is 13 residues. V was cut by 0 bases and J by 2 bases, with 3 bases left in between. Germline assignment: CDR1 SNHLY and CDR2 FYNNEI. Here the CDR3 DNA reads TGTGCCAGCAGTGAAGCTGTCACAGATACGCAGTATTTT. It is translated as CASSEAVTDTQYF.